The T cell receptor (beta chain) described here comes from a study of shared clonotypes between healthy human individuals. The data were produced by immunoSEQ multiplex PCR, yet TCRdb's version contains in-frame clones alone and is incomplete. The table lists some 2,000,000 clones, 95% of them singletons. The length of the CDR3 is 13 residues. Trimming removed 3 bases at V and 1 base at J, with 6 bases between. The germline V gene encodes CDR1 MNHEY and CDR2 SVGAGI. Worth noting for this clone: The same CDR3 also results from other DNA sequences found in this sample.

This sequence was found in a man younger than 30 in good health. The genes are TRBV6-5 and TRBJ1-1; no firm D call. Input material: naive CD4+ T cells sorted from blood. Noted subset: CD45RA+ positively selected. For the CDR3, the DNA is TGTGCCAGCAGTTATTCCAGGAACACTGAAGCTTTCTTT. This gives the protein CASSYSRNTEAFF.